Shown below are 23 T cell receptor beta chains from a single sample sequenced in a study of early T cells in non-severe SARS-CoV-2 infection. Using its own MiXCR run on the 5' RACE reads, TCRdb lists one record per CDR3 protein. Here the sample spans 70,000 or so distinct CDR3 sequences, 12% being singletons. Sequenced input: whole blood. These receptors were obtained from an adult who was a healthcare worker with PCR-confirmed SARS-CoV-2 infection or an uninfected control (not recorded which).

The V call is TRBV29-1, the J call TRBJ2-7, with D unclear. The CDR3 has 10 amino acids. The V and J ends lost 4 bases and 7 bases respectively, with 8 bases between them. The V gene's germline CDR1 is SQVTM and CDR2 ANQGSEA. CDR3 DNA: TGCAGCGTTGCCGGTCCGGAGCAGTACTTC. Protein: CSVAGPEQYF.

This clonotype was recorded at least ten times. V gene TRBV10-2 combines with J gene TRBJ1-1, with 9 bases fitting TRBD1. The CDR3 extends over 13 amino acids. Germline V gene sequence: CDR1 WSHSY, CDR2 SAAADI. V dropped 6 bases and J dropped 5; count of bases not matched to a gene: 4. The CDR3 nucleotides read TGCGCCAGCAGGACAGGGGGTGGGACTGAAGCTTTCTTT. It is translated as CASRTGGGTEAFF.

This clonotype was counted ten times or more. The rearrangement uses TRBV20-1 and TRBJ1-5; D remains ambiguous. Trimming removed 2 bases at V and 6 bases at J, with 20 bases between. The CDR3 loop spans 16 amino acids. The germline gives CDR1 DFQATT, CDR2 SNEGSKA (reference sequence). The CDR3: CSARSAKDPLGQPQHF. The CDR3 coding sequence is TGCAGTGCTAGATCGGCGAAGGACCCCCTAGGTCAGCCCCAGCATTTT.

The chain combines TRBV7-9 with TRBJ2-1; D is unclear. The J call is doubtful: the DNA matches TRBJ2-7 better. Germline assignment: CDR1 SEHNR and CDR2 FQNEAQ (reference sequence). The CDR3 has 13 amino acids. CDR3 loop: CASRWILGNEQYF. The CDR3 DNA sequence: TGTGCCAGCAGGTGGATACTCGGAAATGAGCAGTACTTC.

This clonotype was counted between two and nine times. Here the CDR3 reads CASSQGQGAYNEQFF. CDR3 sequence (DNA): TGTGCCAGCAGCCAAGGACAGGGGGCCTACAATGAGCAGTTCTTC. The chain combines TRBV7-3 with TRBJ2-1, with 10 bases matching TRBD1. V lost 5 bases, J lost 2 bases, and 3 bases stayed unmatched. The CDR3 runs 15 residues. The germline V gene has CDR1 SGHTA and CDR2 FQGTGA.

This clonotype was recorded at least ten times. The chain has TRBV2 and TRBJ2-2; the match to TRBD1 covers 9 bases. Germline V gene lookup returns CDR1 SNHLY and CDR2 FYNNEI. The CDR3 sequence is 15 residues long. The V segment lost 6 bases and the J segment 7 bases; nucleotides outside the gene matches: 9. CDR3 bases: TGTGCCAGCAGAAACCGGGACAGGGTAGGCGGGGAGCTGTTTTTT. Translating it yields CASRNRDRVGGELFF.

The V gene is TRBV12-3 or TRBV12-4, the J gene TRBJ2-3, with 11 positions matching TRBD2. The CDR3 sequence is 15 residues long. V gave up 5 bases and J gave up 5 bases; unmatched junction bases: 6. This CDR3 is CASSTTSGVVDTQYF. The CDR3 DNA reads as TGTGCCAGCAGTACGACTAGCGGGGTGGTAGATACGCAGTATTTT.

The chain links TRBV27 to TRBJ1-1; D is possibly TRBD1 (6 bases). The CDR3 consists of 16 residues. In germline, CDR1 is MNHEY, CDR2 SMNVEV (reference sequence). The V end lost 4 bases, the J end lost 1 base, and 16 bases lay between the germline ends. CDR3 coding DNA: TGTGCCAGCAGTTCCAGGACAGCCGCTTCGAACACTGAAGCTTTCTTT. Its protein product is CASSSRTAASNTEAFF.

The chain combines TRBV7-9 with TRBJ2-7; D unclear. The CDR3 extends over 13 amino acids. Trimming left V 5 bases short and J 0 bases short, with 8 bases between. The germline gives CDR1 SEHNR, CDR2 FQNEAQ (reference sequence). CDR3 nucleotide sequence: TGTGCCAGCAGCCTGACTTACTCCTACGAGCAGTACTTC. It yields the protein CASSLTYSYEQYF.

A few counts support this clonotype. The chain couples TRBV6-2 or TRBV6-3 to TRBJ2-2; D is ambiguous. CDR3 length: 13 residues. Looked up from germline, CDR1 is MNHEY and CDR2 is SVGEGT. With 0 bases removed from V and 5 bases from J, the gap between germline ends came to 4 bases. CDR3 region: CASSYSQTGELFF. DNA for the CDR3: TGTGCCAGCAGTTACTCCCAGACCGGGGAGCTGTTTTTT.

This clonotype was detected many times. This chain connects TRBV6-5 to TRBJ1-1, with 9 bases aligning to TRBD1. V gave up 6 bases and J gave up 11 bases; unmatched junction bases: 16. This CDR3 contains 15 residues. Germline assignment: CDR1 MNHEY and CDR2 SVGAGI. The CDR3 here is CASSREPGTGWRAFF. The CDR3 nucleotides read TGTGCCAGCAGCCGCGAACCCGGGACAGGGTGGAGGGCTTTCTTT.

This clonotype was recorded a few times. The rearrangement joins TRBV5-5 to TRBJ2-1; maybe TRBD1 (6 bases). This CDR3 spans 14 amino acids. Trimming pared 4 bases from V and 5 bases from J, leaving 13 bases between. Germline V lookup: CDR1 SGHKS, CDR2 YYEKEE (reference sequence). In DNA form, the CDR3 reads TGTGCCAGCAGCCCGGCCGGGACAAACAATGAGCAGTTCTTC. Its translation: CASSPAGTNNEQFF.

Many counts were recorded for this clonotype. The chain combines TRBV7-8 with TRBJ2-7; D not resolved. Germline assignment: CDR1 SGHVS and CDR2 FQNEAQ. V lost 5 bases, J lost 0 bases, and 8 bases lay in between. The CDR3 is 13 residues long. The CDR3 protein is CASSPVDSYEQYF. In DNA, the CDR3 is TGTGCCAGCAGCCCGGTCGACTCCTACGAGCAGTACTTC.

The sample holds many counts of this clonotype. The chain employs TRBV20-1 and TRBJ2-5; D gene unclear. The CDR3 has 14 amino acids. Germline values: CDR1 DFQATT, CDR2 SNEGSKA (reference sequence). V lost 5 bases and J 5 bases, leaving 18 bases between the germline ends. CDR3 residues: CSAHPLEEWETQYF. In nucleotides, the CDR3 is TGCAGTGCTCACCCACTTGAAGAGTGGGAGACCCAGTACTTC.

This clonotype was counted only a few times. This chain joins TRBV3-1 and TRBJ2-1; possibly TRBD2 for D (6 bases). Germline CDR1 is LGHDT and CDR2 is YNNKEL (reference sequence). The CDR3 sequence is 13 residues long. With 10 bases removed from V and 0 bases from J, the gap between germline ends came to 10 bases. The CDR3 reads CATQTSSYNEQFF. CDR3 sequence (DNA): TGTGCCACCCAGACTAGCTCCTACAATGAGCAGTTCTTC.

The sample holds a few counts of this clonotype. The rearrangement uses TRBV2 and TRBJ1-1, with 7 bases matching TRBD1. Germline trimming cut 4 bases from V and 0 bases from J; bases unmatched to any gene: 2. CDR3 length equals 14 residues. Germline V CDR1 and CDR2: SNHLY, FYNNEI. CDR3 nucleotides: TGTGCCAGCAGTGGTGGGACAGTGAACACTGAAGCTTTCTTT. Amino acids: CASSGGTVNTEAFF.

This clonotype was detected only a few times. The chain recombines TRBV9 with TRBJ1-2; 7 bases fit TRBD1. The CDR3 totals 16 residues. The ends lost 4 bases at V and 3 bases at J; junction bases unmatched: 12. Looked up from germline, CDR1 is SGDLS and CDR2 is YYNGEE. The CDR3 is CASSPRGRGLDYGYTF. As DNA, the CDR3 is TGTGCCAGCAGCCCTAGAGGGAGGGGGCTTGACTATGGCTACACCTTC.

This clonotype was detected ten times or more. This chain joins TRBV6-1 and TRBJ2-7; maybe TRBD1 (5 bases). Trimming took off 1 base at V and 5 bases at J, with 6 bases between the two ends. CDR3 length: 12 residues. The V gene's germline CDR1 is MNHNS and CDR2 SASEGT. The CDR3 here is CASSEGRDEQYF. The CDR3 DNA follows: TGTGCCAGCAGTGAAGGCAGGGACGAGCAGTACTTC.

This clonotype appeared many times. The rearrangement uses TRBV20-1 and TRBJ2-1; D gene ambiguous. The CDR3 covers 13 residues. The V end lost 5 bases, the J end lost 6 bases, and 14 bases lay between the germline ends. CDR1 and CDR2 from the germline V gene are DFQATT and SNEGSKA (reference sequence). CDR3: CSASKALSNEQFF. The CDR3 nucleotides read TGCAGTGCTTCTAAGGCCCTGAGCAATGAGCAGTTCTTC.

This clonotype was counted ten times or more. This chain joins TRBV6-1 and TRBJ2-4; D not resolved. CDR3 length: 15 residues. V lost 2 bases and J lost 2, with 10 bases in between. CDR1 and CDR2 (germline): MNHNS, SASEGT. This chain's CDR3 is CASSEIETTKNIQYF. The CDR3 DNA sequence: TGTGCCAGCAGTGAAATAGAGACAACCAAAAACATTCAGTACTTC.

V and J are TRBV20-1 and TRBJ2-5, with D tentatively TRBD1 or TRBD2 (6 bases each). The length of the CDR3 is 11 residues. Germline assignment: CDR1 DFQATT and CDR2 SNEGSKA (reference sequence). The ends were cut back, 5 bases at V and 5 bases at J, with 9 bases in the middle. The DNA for the CDR3 is TGCAGTGCTGGGGGGCCGGAGACCCAGTACTTC. It translates to CSAGGPETQYF.

In this sample, this clonotype turned up many times. The chain links TRBV5-1 to TRBJ2-7; 13 bases map to TRBD2. The CDR3 length is 13 residues. V was pared by 7 bases and J by 3 bases, with 1 base of the junction left unmatched. The germline CDR1 and CDR2 sequences are SGHRS and YFSETQ. The CDR3: CASGTSGVYEQYF. The CDR3 DNA is TGCGCCAGCGGGACTAGCGGGGTCTACGAGCAGTACTTC.

Ten or more counts support this clonotype. The gene calls are TRBV5-1 and TRBJ1-2; unclear D gene. The CDR3 runs to 12 residues. V lost 4 bases, J lost 6 bases, and 10 bases lay in between. Germline values: CDR1 SGHRS, CDR2 YFSETQ. CDR3 sequence: CASSPAGHGYTF. The CDR3 coding sequence is TGCGCCAGCAGCCCGGCAGGTCATGGCTACACCTTC.